The 13 T cell receptor beta chains below were found in one sample sequenced in a study of Ad26.COV2.S vaccination and SARS-CoV-2 variants. Sequencing was performed with immunoSEQ multiplex PCR; in TCRdb, only in-frame clones are kept and a portion is missing. This sample has over 400,000 clones, with approximately 90% found just once. Treatment noted: some 19 received Ad26.COV2.S at low or high dose, single or two shots; five or six received placebo; per-sample allocation not given. Samples were taken on day 63 after the first vaccine or placebo injection. The specimen comprised peripheral blood, sampled in a trial of Ad26.COV2.S vaccine versus placebo. The receptors come from a person aged 18 to 59 who received the Ad26.COV2.S COVID-19 vaccine or a placebo.

This chain connects TRBV7-6 to TRBJ2-3, with 7 bases identical to TRBD2. V lost 4 bases to trimming and J lost 1 base; unmatched junction nucleotides: 5. Germline CDR1 reads SGHVS; CDR2 reads FNYEAQ. The CDR3 runs to 15 residues. The CDR3 loop is CASSSWGGGTDTQYF. The CDR3 region has the DNA TGTGCCAGCAGCTCCTGGGGGGGAGGCACAGATACGCAGTATTTT.

This chain connects TRBV10-2 to TRBJ1-1; D is undetermined. This CDR3 has 15 amino acids. Germline CDR1 WSHSY, CDR2 SAAADI. Trimming stripped 3 bases from V and 0 bases from J, with 11 bases between. The CDR3 DNA follows: TGCGCCAGCAGTGAAAATAGACGGATGAACACTGAAGCTTTCTTT. Encoded protein: CASSENRRMNTEAFF.

V and J are TRBV9 and TRBJ2-3; a possible D gene is TRBD2 (6 bases). This CDR3 has 19 residues. Trimming cost V 0 bases and J 0 bases, with 20 bases left between them. The germline V gene has CDR1 SGDLS and CDR2 YYNGEE. The CDR3, as DNA: TGTGCCAGCAGCGTAGCTACAAGTGCGGGGACCGTGAGCACAGATACGCAGTATTTT. Translation gives CASSVATSAGTVSTDTQYF.

The chain is built from TRBV9 and TRBJ2-5; 9 bases match TRBD2. Germline trimming cut 3 bases from V and 2 bases from J; bases unmatched to any gene: 5. The CDR3 spans 15 residues. Germline CDR1 and CDR2: SGDLS and YYNGEE. The CDR3: CASSDSGGGQETQYF. The CDR3 DNA is TGTGCCAGCAGCGATAGCGGGGGCGGGCAAGAGACCCAGTACTTC. Full variable domain (missing parts from reference TRBV9 and TRBJ2-5): DSGVTQTPKHLITATGQRVTLRCSPRSGDLSVYWYQQSLDQGLQFLIQYYNGEERAKGNILERFSAQQFPDLHSELNLSSLELGDSALYFCASSDSGGGQETQYFGPGTRLLVL.

This chain joins TRBV11-3 and TRBJ2-7, with no clear D. The CDR3 length is 15 residues. Germline V gene lookup returns CDR1 SGHNT and CDR2 YENEEA. V lost 4 bases and J 7 bases, leaving 20 bases between the germline ends. This chain's CDR3 is CASSSDETGILEQYF. The CDR3 DNA is TGTGCCAGCAGCTCCGATGAGACTGGGATACTGGAGCAGTACTTC. Supplemented by reference TRBV11-3 and TRBJ2-7, the full variable domain reads EAGVVQSPRYKIIEKKQPVAFWCNPISGHNTLYWYLQNLGQGPELLIRYENEEAVDDSQLPKDRFSAERLKGVDSTLKIQPAELGDSAVYLCASSSDETGILEQYFGPGTRLTVT.

The rearrangement links TRBV5-1 to TRBJ1-2; D gene ambiguous. The CDR3 contains 13 residues. V dropped 2 bases and J dropped 8 bases, with 13 bases sitting between them. CDR1 is SGHRS and CDR2 is YFSETQ in the germline V gene. The DNA of the CDR3 is TGCGCCAGCAGCTTCGGGCCATGGAGGGGCTACACCTTC. This translates into CASSFGPWRGYTF.

The CDR3 spells CASSLDRSSTDTQYF. CDR3 sequence (DNA): TGTGCCAGCAGCTTAGACAGATCTAGCACAGATACGCAGTATTTT. The chain recombines TRBV7-2 with TRBJ2-3; D remains ambiguous. Germline loops: CDR1 SGHTA, CDR2 FQGNSA. Trimming left V 1 base short and J 0 bases short, with 8 bases between. CDR3 length equals 15 residues.

The V and J genes are TRBV21-1 and TRBJ1-4; the table names TRBD1, a call not compared with the DNA. TRBV21-1 is annotated as a pseudogene. This CDR3 has 14 residues. In nucleotides, the CDR3 is TGTGCCAGCGACTACCGGGACAGGTCCCAAAAACTGTTTTTT. Its translation is CASDYRDRSQKLFF.

This clone was picked up a small number of times. The chain links TRBV27 to TRBJ2-2, with TRBD2 matching 11 bases. This CDR3 contains 17 residues. CDR1 and CDR2 from the germline V gene are MNHEY and SMNVEV (reference sequence). The junction had 7 bases not matched to a gene; V was cut back by 2 bases and J by 5 bases. CDR3 residues: CASSLTTSGGTTGELFF. CDR3 in DNA: TGTGCCAGCAGTTTAACAACTAGCGGGGGAACTACCGGGGAGCTGTTTTTT.

This chain connects TRBV10-3 to TRBJ2-5; possibly TRBD2 for D (6 bases). Germline CDR1 reads ENHRY; CDR2 reads SYGVKD. This CDR3 is built from 12 residues. V was cut by 10 bases and J by 3 bases, with 12 bases left in between. The CDR3 loop is CATAAGKETQYF. The CDR3 DNA follows: TGTGCCACGGCGGCGGGGAAAGAGACCCAGTACTTC.

J is TRBJ1-1 and V is TRBV19; D is uncertain. CDR3 size: 13 residues. V lost 1 base and J lost 1, with 4 bases in between. Germline lookup yields CDR1 LNHDA and CDR2 SQIVND (reference sequence). The CDR3 region is CASSIASNTEAFF. DNA for the CDR3: TGTGCCAGTAGTATAGCCTCGAACACTGAAGCTTTCTTT.

The chain combines TRBV30 with TRBJ1-2; no firm D call. Germline lookup yields CDR1 GTSNPN and CDR2 SVGIG (reference sequence). Between the trimmed V and J ends, which lost 4 bases and 1 base, there was a span of 13 bases. The CDR3 runs 14 residues. The CDR3 protein is CAWTLRGNNYGYTF. CDR3 nucleotide sequence: TGTGCCTGGACCCTACGAGGGAATAACTATGGCTACACCTTC.

The J gene is TRBJ2-4, the V gene TRBV4-3, with 7 bases fitting TRBD1. The V and J ends lost 1 base and 8 bases, in that order; junction bases with no gene match: 5. Germline V gene sequence: CDR1 LGHNA, CDR2 YSLEER. The CDR3 is 14 residues long. CDR3 DNA: TGCGCCAGCAGCCAAGGAGGGGGCTTGGACATTCAGTACTTC. Its protein product is CASSQGGGLDIQYF.